This T cell receptor beta chain was sequenced during a study of human T cells and chemical hapten exposure. General observations from the study: Expanded TCRs were compared with controls, and the expanded TCRs formed significantly more large CDR3 similarity clusters. Donors, who had alopecia, may show an immune response that differs from healthy people's.

Germline loops: CDR1 SNHLY, CDR2 FYNNEI. This CDR3 has 16 amino acids. V gave up 5 bases and J gave up 4 bases, with 15 bases separating them. One entry per CDR3 protein results from TCRdb running MiXCR on the RACE reads. The sample shows fewer than 150,000 distinct CDR3 sequences, approximately 12% of them seen only once. This clonotype appeared once. The antigen is undetermined. The time point here: pre-sensitization, week 0. Treatment: therapeutic diphenylcyclopropenone sensitization with weekly scalp DPC. The TCR originated in a woman between 18 and 29 years old with alopecia areata. Some clones in this sample may be carry-over from other donors' samples. V gene TRBV2 combines with J gene TRBJ1-6; tentatively, D is TRBD1 (6 bases). Sequenced material: whole blood, taken in connection with sensitization to the hapten diphenylcyclopropenone (DPC). Here the CDR3 reads CASSPGHRFYNSPLHF. The CDR3, as DNA: TGTGCCAGCAGTCCGGGACACCGATTTTATAATTCACCCCTCCACTTT.